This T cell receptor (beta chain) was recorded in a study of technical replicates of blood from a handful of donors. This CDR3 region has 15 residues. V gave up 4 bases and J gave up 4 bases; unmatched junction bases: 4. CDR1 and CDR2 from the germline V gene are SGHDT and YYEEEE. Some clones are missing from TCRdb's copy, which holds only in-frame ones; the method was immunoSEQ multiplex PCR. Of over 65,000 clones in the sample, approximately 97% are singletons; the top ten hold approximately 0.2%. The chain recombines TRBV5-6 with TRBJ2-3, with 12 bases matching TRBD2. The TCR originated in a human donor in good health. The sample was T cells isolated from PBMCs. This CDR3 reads CASSPTSGGPDTQYF. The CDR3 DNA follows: TGTGCCAGCAGCCCGACTAGCGGGGGACCAGATACGCAGTATTTT.